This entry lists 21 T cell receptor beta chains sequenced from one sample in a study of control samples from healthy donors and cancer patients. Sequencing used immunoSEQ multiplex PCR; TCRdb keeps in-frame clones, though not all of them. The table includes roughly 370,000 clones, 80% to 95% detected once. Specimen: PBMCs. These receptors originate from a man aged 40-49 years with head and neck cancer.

The CDR3 nucleotides read TGCGCCAGCAGCCAAGATTCAGGGTACCTTGGCTACACCTTC. Amino acids: CASSQDSGYLGYTF. V is TRBV4-3 and J is TRBJ1-2, with a tentative D call TRBD1 (5 bases). Trimming left V 0 bases short and J 7 bases short, with 12 bases between. The CDR3 has 14 residues. Germline V CDR1 and CDR2: LGHNA, YSLEER.

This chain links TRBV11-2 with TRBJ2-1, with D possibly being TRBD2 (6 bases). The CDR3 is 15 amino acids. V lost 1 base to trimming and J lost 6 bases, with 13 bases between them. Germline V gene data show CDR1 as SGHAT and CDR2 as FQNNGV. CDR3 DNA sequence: TGTGCCAGCAGCTTAGGACATTATAGCGGCAATGAGCAGTTCTTC. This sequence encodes CASSLGHYSGNEQFF.

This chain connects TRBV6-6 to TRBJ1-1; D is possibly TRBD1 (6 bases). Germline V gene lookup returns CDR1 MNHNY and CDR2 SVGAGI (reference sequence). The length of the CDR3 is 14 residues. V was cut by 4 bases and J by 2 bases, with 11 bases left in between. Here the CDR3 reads CASSSDSSNTEAFF. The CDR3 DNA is TGTGCCAGCAGTTCGGACAGCTCTAACACTGAAGCTTTCTTT.

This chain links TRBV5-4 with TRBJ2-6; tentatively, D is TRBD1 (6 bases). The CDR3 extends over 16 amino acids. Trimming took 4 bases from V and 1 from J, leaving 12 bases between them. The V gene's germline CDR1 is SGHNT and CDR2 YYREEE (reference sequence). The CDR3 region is CASSPAGQSGANVLTF. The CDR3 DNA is TGTGCCAGCAGCCCGGCCGGACAGTCTGGGGCCAACGTCCTGACTTTC. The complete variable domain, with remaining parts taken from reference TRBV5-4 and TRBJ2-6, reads ETGVTQSPTHLIKTRGQQVTLRCSSQSGHNTVSWYQQALGQGPQFIFQYYREEENGRGNFPPRFSGLQFPNYSSELNVNALELDDSALYLCASSPAGQSGANVLTFGAGSRLTVL.

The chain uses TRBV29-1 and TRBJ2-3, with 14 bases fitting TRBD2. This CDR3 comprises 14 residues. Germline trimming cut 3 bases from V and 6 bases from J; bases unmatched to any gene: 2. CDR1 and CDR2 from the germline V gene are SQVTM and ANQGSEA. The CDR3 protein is CSVETSGRGDTQYF. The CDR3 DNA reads TGCAGCGTTGAGACTAGCGGGAGGGGGGATACGCAGTATTTT.

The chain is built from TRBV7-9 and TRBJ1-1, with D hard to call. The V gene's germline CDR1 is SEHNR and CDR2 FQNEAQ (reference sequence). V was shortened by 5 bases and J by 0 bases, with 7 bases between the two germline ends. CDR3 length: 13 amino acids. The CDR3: CASSPGLNTEAFF. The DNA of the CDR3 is TGTGCCAGCAGCCCCGGATTGAACACTGAAGCTTTCTTT. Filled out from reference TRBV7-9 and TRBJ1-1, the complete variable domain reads DTGVSQNPRHKITKRGQNVTFRCDPISEHNRLYWYRQTLGQGPEFLTYFQNEAQLEKSRLLSDRFSAERPKGSFSTLEIQRTEQGDSAMYLCASSPGLNTEAFFGQGTRLTVV.

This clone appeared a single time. CDR3 DNA: TGTGCCAGCAGGCTAGAACAGGGGAGGAACTATGGCTACACCTTC. Protein sequence: CASRLEQGRNYGYTF. V is TRBV28 and J is TRBJ1-2, with 7 bases fitting TRBD1. Germline values: CDR1 MDHEN, CDR2 SYDVKM. The CDR3 consists of 15 residues. Trimming at V came to 6 bases and at J to 2 bases, leaving 9 bases not matched to a gene.

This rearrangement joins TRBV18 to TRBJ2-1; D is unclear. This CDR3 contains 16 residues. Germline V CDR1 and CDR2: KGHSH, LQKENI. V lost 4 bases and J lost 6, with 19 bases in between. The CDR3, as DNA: TGTGCCAGCTCACTTACCTCTTCCATTTTGCCCAATGAGCAGTTCTTC. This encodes CASSLTSSILPNEQFF.

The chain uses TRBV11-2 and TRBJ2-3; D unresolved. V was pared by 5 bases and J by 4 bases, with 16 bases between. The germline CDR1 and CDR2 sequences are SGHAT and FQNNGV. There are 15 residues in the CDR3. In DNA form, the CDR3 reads TGTGCCAGCAGCCGAATAGGGTCGCCGTCAGATACGCAGTATTTT. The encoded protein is CASSRIGSPSDTQYF.

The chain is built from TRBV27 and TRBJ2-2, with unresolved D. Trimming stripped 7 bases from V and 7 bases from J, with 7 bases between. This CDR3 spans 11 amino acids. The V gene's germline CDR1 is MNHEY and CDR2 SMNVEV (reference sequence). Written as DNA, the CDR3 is TGTGCCAGCATACTTGGCGGGGAGCTGTTTTTT. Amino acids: CASILGGELFF.

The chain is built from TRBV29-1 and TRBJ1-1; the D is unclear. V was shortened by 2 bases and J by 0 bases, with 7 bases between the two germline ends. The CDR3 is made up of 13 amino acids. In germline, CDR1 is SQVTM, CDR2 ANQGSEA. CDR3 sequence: CSVETPLNTEAFF. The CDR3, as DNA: TGCAGCGTTGAAACACCTTTGAACACTGAAGCTTTCTTT. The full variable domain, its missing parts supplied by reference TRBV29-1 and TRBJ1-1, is SAVISQKPSRDICQRGTSLTIQCQVDSQVTMMFWYRQQPGQSLTLIATANQGSEATYESGFVIDKFPISRPNLTFSTLTVSNMSPEDSSIYLCSVETPLNTEAFFGQGTRLTVV.

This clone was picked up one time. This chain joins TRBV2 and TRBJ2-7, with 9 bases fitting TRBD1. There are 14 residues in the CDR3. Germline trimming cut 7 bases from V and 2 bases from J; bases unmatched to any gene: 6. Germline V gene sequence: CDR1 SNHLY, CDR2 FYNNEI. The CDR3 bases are TGTGCCAGCAAGCGACAGGGGGGAACCTACGAGCAGTACTTC. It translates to CASKRQGGTYEQYF.

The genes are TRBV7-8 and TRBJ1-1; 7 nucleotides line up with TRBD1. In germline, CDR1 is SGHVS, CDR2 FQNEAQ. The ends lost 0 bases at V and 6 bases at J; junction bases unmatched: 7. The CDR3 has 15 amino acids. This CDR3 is CASSLAPGGRAEAFF. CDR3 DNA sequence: TGTGCCAGCAGCTTAGCCCCAGGGGGTAGGGCTGAAGCTTTCTTT.

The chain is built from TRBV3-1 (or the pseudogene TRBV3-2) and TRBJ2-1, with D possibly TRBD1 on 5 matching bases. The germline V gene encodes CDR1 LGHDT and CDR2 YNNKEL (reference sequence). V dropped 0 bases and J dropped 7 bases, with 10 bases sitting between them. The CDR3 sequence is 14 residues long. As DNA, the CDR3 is TGTGCCAGCAGCCAAGAAGGGGCAGTTAATGAGCAGTTCTTC. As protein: CASSQEGAVNEQFF.

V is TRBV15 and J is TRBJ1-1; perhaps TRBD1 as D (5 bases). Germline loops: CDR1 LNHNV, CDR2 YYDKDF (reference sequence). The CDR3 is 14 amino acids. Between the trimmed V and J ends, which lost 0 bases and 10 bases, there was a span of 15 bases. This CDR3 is CATSRETGSRRAFF. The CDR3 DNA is TGTGCCACCAGCAGAGAAACAGGTTCTAGGAGAGCTTTCTTT.

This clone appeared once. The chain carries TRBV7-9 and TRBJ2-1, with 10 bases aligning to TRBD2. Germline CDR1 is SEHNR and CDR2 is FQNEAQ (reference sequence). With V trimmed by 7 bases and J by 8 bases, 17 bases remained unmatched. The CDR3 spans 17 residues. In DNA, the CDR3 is TGTGCCAGCACCGACCCCCGGCGAGCGGGGGGGCTCTATGAGCAGTTCTTC. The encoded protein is CASTDPRRAGGLYEQFF.

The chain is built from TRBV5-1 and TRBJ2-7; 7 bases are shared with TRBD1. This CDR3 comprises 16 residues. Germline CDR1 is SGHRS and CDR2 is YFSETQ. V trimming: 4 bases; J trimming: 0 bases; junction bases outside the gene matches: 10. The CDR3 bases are TGCGCCAGCAGCCTGGGACAGTGGGCTATCTCCTACGAGCAGTACTTC. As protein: CASSLGQWAISYEQYF.

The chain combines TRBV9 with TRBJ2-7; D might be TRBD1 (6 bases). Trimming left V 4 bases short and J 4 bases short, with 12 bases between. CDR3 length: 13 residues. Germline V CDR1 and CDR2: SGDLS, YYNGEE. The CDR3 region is CASSSGETYEQYF. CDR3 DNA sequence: TGTGCCAGCAGCTCAGGGGAGACTTACGAGCAGTACTTC.

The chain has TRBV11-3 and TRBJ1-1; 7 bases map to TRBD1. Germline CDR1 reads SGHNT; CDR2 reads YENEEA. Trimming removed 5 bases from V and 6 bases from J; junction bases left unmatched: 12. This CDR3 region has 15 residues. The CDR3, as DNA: TGTGCCAGCAGCCCCAGCCCGGGACAGACCGCTGAAGCTTTCTTT. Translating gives CASSPSPGQTAEAFF. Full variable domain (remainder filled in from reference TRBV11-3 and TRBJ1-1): EAGVVQSPRYKIIEKKQPVAFWCNPISGHNTLYWYLQNLGQGPELLIRYENEEAVDDSQLPKDRFSAERLKGVDSTLKIQPAELGDSAVYLCASSPSPGQTAEAFFGQGTRLTVV.

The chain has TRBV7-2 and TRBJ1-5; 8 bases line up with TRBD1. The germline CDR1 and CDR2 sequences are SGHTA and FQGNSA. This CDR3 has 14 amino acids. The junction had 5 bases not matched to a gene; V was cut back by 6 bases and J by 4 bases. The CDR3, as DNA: TGTGCCAGCAGTAAGACAGGGGAAAATCAGCCCCAGCATTTT. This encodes CASSKTGENQPQHF. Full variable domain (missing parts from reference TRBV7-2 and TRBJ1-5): GAGVSQSPSNKVTEKGKDVELRCDPISGHTALYWYRQSLGQGLEFLIYFQGNSAPDKSGLPSDRFSAERTGGSVSTLTIQRTQQEDSAVYLCASSKTGENQPQHFGDGTRLSIL.

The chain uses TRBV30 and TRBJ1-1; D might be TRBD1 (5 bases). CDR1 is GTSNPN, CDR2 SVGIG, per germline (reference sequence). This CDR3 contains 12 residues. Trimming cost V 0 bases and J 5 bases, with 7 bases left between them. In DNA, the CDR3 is TGTGCCTGGAGTGTATCAGGGACTGAAGCTTTCTTT. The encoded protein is CAWSVSGTEAFF.